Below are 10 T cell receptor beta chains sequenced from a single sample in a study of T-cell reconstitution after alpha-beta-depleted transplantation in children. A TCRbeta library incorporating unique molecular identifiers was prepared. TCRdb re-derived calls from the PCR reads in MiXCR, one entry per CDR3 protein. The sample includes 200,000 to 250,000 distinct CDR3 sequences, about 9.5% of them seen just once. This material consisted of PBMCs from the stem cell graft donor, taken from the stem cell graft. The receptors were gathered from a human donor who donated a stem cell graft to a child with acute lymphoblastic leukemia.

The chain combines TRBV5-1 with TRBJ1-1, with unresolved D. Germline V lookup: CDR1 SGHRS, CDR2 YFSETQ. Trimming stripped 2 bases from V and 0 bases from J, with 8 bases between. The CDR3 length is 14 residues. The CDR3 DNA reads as TGCGCCAGCAGCTTCGGCCTCATGAACACTGAAGCTTTCTTT. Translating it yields CASSFGLMNTEAFF.

CDR3 sequence (DNA): TGTGCCATCAGCCCTCGACAGGGCTACGAGCAGTACTTC. Amino acids: CAISPRQGYEQYF. V usage is TRBV10-3 and J usage is TRBJ2-7; 7 bases map to TRBD1. J was trimmed by 3 bases and V by 6 bases; bases with no gene match: 5. Germline CDR1 reads ENHRY; CDR2 reads SYGVKD. This CDR3 is 13 amino acids long.

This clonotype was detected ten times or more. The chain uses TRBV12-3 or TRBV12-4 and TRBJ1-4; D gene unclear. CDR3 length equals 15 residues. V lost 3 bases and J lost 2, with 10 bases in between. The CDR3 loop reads CASSFWGRTNEKLFF. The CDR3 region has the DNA TGTGCCAGCAGTTTTTGGGGTCGGACTAATGAAAAACTGTTTTTT.

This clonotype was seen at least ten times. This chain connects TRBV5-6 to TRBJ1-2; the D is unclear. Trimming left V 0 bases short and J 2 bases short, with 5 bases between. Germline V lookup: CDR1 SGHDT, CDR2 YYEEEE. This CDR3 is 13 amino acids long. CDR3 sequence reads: CASSLEINYGYTF. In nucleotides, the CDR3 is TGTGCCAGCAGCTTGGAGATCAACTATGGCTACACCTTC.

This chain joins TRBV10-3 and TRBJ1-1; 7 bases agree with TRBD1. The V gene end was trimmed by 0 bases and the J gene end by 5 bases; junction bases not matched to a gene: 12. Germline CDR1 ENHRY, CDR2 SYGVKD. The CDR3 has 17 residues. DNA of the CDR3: TGTGCCATCAGTGAGTCCGTAGGATTACAGGGGTGGACTGAAGCTTTCTTT. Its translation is CAISESVGLQGWTEAFF.

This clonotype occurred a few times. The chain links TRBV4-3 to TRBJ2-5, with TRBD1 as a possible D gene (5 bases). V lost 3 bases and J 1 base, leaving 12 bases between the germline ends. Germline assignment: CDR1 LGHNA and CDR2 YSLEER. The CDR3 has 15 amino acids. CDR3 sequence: CASSQGVQGQETQYF. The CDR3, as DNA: TGCGCCAGCAGCCAGGGTGTGCAGGGCCAAGAGACCCAGTACTTC.

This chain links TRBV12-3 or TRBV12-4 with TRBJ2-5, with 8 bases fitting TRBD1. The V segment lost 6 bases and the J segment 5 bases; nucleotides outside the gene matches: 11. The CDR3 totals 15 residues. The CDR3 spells CASRESRRDRETQYF. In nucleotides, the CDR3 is TGTGCCAGCAGAGAAAGCCGTCGGGACAGGGAGACCCAGTACTTC.

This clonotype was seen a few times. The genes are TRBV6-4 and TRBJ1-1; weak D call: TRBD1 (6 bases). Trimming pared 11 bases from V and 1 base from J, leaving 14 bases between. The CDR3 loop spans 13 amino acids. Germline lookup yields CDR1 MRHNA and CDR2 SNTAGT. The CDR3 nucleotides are TGTGCCGCTGGGGGGGGGGCGAACACTGAAGCTTTCTTT. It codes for CAAGGGANTEAFF.

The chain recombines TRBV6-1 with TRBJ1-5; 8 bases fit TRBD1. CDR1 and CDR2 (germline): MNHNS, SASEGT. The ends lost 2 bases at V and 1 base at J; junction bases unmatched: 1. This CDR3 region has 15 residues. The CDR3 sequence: CASSEWDRSNQPQHF. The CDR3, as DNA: TGTGCCAGCAGTGAATGGGACAGGAGCAATCAGCCCCAGCATTTT.

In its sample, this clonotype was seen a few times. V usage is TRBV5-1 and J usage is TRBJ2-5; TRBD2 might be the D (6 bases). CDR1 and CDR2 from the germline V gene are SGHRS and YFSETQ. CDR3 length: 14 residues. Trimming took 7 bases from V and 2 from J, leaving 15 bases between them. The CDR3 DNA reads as TGCGCCAGCTCCGGGGGAGTGGGTCAAGAGACCCAGTACTTC. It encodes CASSGGVGQETQYF.